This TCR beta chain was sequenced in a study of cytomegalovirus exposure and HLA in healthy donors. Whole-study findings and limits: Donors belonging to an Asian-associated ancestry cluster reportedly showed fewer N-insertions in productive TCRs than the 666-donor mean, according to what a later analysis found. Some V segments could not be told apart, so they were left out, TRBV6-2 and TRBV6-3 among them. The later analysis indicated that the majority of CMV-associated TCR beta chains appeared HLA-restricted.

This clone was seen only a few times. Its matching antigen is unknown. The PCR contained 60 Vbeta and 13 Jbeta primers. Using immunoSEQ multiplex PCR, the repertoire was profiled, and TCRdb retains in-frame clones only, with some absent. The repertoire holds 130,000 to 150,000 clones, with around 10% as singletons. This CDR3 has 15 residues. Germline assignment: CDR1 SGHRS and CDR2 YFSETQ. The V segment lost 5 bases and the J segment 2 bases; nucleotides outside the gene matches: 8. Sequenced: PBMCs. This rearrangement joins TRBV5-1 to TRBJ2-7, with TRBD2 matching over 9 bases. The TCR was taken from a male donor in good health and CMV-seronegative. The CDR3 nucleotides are TGCGCCAGCAGGCGGGAGGGACTGAGCGCCTACGAGCAGTACTTC. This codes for CASRREGLSAYEQYF.